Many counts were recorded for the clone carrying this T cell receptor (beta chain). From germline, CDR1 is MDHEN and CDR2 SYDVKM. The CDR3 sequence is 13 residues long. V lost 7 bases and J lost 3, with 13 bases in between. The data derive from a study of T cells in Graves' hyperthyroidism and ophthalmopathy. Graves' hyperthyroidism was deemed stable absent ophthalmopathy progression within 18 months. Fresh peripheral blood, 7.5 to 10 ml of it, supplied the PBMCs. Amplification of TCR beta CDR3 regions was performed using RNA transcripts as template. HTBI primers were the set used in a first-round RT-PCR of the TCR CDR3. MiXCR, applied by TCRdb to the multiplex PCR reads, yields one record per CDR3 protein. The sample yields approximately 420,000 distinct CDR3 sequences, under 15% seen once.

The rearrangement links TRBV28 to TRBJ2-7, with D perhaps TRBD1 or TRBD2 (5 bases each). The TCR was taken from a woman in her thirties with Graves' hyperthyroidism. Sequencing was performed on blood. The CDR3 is CASTGPKLYEQYF. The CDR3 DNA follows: TGTGCCAGCACGGGACCGAAACTCTACGAGCAGTACTTC.